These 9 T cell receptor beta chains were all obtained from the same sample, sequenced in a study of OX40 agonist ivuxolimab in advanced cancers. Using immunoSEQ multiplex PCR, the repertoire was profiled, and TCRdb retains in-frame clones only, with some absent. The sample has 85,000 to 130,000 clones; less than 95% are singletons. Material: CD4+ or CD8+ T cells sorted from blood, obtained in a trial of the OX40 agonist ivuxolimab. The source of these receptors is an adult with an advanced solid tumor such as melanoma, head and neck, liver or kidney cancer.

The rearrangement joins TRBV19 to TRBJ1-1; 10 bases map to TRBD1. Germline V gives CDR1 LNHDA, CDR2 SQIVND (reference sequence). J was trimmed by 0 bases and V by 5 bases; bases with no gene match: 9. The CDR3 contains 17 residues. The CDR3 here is CASSPRDRGKMNTEAFF. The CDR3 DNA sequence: TGTGCCAGTAGTCCCCGGGACAGGGGAAAAATGAACACTGAAGCTTTCTTT.

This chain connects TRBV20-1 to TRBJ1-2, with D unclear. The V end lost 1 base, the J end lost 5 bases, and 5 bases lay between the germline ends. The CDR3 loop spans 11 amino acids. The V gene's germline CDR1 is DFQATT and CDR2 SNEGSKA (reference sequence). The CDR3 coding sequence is TGCAGTGCTAGAGGTTCGTATGGCTACACCTTC. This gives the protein CSARGSYGYTF.

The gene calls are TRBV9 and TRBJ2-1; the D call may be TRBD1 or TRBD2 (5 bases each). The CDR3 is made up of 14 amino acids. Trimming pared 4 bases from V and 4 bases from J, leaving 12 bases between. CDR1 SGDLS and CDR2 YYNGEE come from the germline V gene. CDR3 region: CASSLGTSYNEQFF. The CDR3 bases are TGTGCCAGCAGCTTAGGGACCTCTTACAATGAGCAGTTCTTC.

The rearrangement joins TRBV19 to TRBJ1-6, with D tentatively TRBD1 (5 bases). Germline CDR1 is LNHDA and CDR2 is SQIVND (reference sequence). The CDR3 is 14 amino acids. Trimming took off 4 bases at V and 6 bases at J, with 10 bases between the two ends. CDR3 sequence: CASSRGDSNSPLHF. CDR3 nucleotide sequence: TGTGCCAGTAGTAGAGGGGATAGTAATTCACCCCTCCACTTT.

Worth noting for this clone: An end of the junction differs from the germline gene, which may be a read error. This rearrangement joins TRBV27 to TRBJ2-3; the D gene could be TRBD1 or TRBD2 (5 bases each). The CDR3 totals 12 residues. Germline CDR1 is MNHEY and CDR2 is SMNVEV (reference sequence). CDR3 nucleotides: TGTGCCAGCAGTTTATCCAAGGGGACCCTCAATTTT. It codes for CASSLSKGTLNF.

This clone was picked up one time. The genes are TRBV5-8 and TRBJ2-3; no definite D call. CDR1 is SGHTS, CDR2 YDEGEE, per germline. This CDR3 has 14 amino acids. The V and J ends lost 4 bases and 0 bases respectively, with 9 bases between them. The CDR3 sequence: CASSPSGSTDTQYF. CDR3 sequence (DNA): TGTGCCAGCAGCCCCAGTGGAAGCACAGATACGCAGTATTTT.

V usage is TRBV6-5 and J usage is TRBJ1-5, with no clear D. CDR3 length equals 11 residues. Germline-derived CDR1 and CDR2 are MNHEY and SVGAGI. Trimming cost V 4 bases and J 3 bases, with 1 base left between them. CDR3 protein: CASSSNQPQHF. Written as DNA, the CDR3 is TGTGCCAGCAGTTCCAATCAGCCCCAGCATTTT.

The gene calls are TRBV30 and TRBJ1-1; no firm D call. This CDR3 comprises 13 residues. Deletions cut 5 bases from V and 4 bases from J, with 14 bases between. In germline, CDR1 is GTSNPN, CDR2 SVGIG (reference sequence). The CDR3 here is CAWSRTAFTEAFF. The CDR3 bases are TGTGCCTGGTCTCGGACGGCTTTCACTGAAGCTTTCTTT.

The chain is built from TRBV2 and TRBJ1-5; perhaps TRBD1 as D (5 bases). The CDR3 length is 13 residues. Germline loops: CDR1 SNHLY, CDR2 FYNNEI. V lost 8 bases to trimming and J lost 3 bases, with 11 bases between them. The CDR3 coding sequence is TGTGCCAGCCGGGACCTACCCAATCAGCCCCAGCATTTT. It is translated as CASRDLPNQPQHF. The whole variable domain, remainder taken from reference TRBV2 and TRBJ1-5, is EPEVTQTPSHQVTQMGQEVILRCVPISNHLYFYWYRQILGQKVEFLVSFYNNEISEKSEIFDDQFSVERPDGSNFTLKIRSTKLEDSAMYFCASRDLPNQPQHFGDGTRLSIL.